This T cell receptor beta chain is drawn from a study of response to subunit inactivated influenza vaccine. This clonotype was detected only a few times. TCRdb processed the RT-PCR reads anew with MiXCR; each CDR3 protein has one entry. The sample records about 650,000 distinct CDR3 sequences, around 14% being singletons. Sequencing used PBMCs from blood, obtained 11 to 12 days after vaccination. The receptor was isolated from a man in his forties or fifties who received an inactivated influenza vaccine.

CDR3 protein: CASSHRDRRYNEQFF. DNA for the CDR3: TGTGCCAGCAGTCACCGGGACAGAAGATACAATGAGCAGTTCTTC. The chain combines TRBV7-2 with TRBJ2-1, with TRBD1 matching 7 bases. Germline-derived CDR1 and CDR2 are SGHTA and FQGNSA. CDR3 size: 15 residues. The ends lost 6 bases at V and 4 bases at J; junction bases unmatched: 9.